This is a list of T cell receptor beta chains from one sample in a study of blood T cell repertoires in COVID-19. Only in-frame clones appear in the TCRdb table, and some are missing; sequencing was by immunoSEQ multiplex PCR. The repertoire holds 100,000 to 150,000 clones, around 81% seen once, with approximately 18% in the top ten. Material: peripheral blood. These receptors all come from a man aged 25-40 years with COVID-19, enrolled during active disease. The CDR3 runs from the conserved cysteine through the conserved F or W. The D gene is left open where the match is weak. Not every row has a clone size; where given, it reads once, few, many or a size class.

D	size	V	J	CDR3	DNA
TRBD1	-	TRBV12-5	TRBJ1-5	CASALDRAYQPQHF	TGTGCTAGTGCCCTTGACAGGGCCTATCAGCCCCAGCATTTT
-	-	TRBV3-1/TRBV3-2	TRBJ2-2	CASSLALYTGELFF	TGTGCCAGCAGTCTTGCACTATACACCGGGGAGCTGTTTTTT
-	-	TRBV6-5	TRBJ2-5	CASSSDIFGETQYF	TGTGCCAGCAGTTCGGACATTTTTGGCGAGACCCAGTACTTC
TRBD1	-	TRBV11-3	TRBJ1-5	CASSWGQGPGQPQHF	TGTGCCAGCAGCTGGGGACAGGGCCCCGGTCAGCCCCAGCATTTT
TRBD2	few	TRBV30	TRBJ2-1	CAWMGLGGLYNEQFF	TGTGCCTGGATGGGCTTGGGAGGGCTCTACAATGAGCAGTTCTTC
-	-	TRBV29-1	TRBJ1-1	CSVAVMNTEAFF	TGCAGCGTTGCGGTGATGAACACTGAAGCTTTCTTT
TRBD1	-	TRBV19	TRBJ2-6	CASSQPGQEIYGANVLTF	TGTGCCAGTAGTCAACCGGGACAGGAAATTTATGGGGCCAACGTCCTGACTTTC
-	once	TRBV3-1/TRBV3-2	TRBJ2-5	CASSQEVGAGTQYF	TGTGCCAGCAGCCAAGAGGTGGGGGCGGGGACCCAGTACTTC
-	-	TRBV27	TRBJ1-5	CASSFSTGYSNQPQHF	TGTGCCAGCAGTTTTTCAACCGGTTATAGCAATCAGCCCCAGCATTTT
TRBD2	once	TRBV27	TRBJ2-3	CASSLTRLAGFTDTQYF	TGTGCCAGCAGTTTAACCAGACTAGCGGGATTCACAGATACGCAGTATTTT
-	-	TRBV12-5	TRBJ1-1	CASGPFGGNTEAFF	TGTGCTAGTGGGCCCTTTGGGGGCAACACTGAAGCTTTCTTT
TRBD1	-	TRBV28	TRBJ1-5	CASNIPSQGGRNQPQHF	TGTGCCAGCAACATCCCCTCACAGGGGGGGCGCAATCAGCCCCAGCATTTT
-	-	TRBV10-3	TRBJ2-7	CAINDRLSSYEQYF	TGTGCCATCAATGACAGGTTGAGCTCCTACGAGCAGTACTTC
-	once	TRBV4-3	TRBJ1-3	CASSQDYAGSYGNTIYF	TGCGCCAGCAGCCAAGATTATGCAGGTTCTTATGGAAACACCATATATTTT
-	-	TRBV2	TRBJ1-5	CASSPRTLSNQPQHF	TGTGCCAGCAGTCCAAGGACACTTAGCAATCAGCCCCAGCATTTT
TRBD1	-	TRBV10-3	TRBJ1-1	CAISPTGGLFF	TGTGCCATCAGCCCGACAGGGGGTTTATTCTTT
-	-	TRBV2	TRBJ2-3	CASSASTDTQYF	TGTGCCAGCAGTGCTAGCACAGATACGCAGTATTTT
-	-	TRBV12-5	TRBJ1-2	CASGLEGVSGYTF	TGTGCTAGTGGTTTGGAGGGGGTCTCTGGCTACACCTTC
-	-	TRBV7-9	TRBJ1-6	CASSLTGSSYNSPLHF	TGTGCCAGCAGCTTAACAGGGAGCTCCTATAATTCACCCCTCCACTTT
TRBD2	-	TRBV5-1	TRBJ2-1	CASSSILGLAGGGEQFF	TGCGCCAGCAGCTCGATCTTGGGACTAGCGGGAGGGGGCGAGCAGTTCTTC
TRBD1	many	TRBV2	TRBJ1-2	CATRQGLWYGYTF	TGTGCCACCAGACAGGGATTGTGGTATGGCTACACCTTC
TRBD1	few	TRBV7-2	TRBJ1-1	CASSAPGQEAYTVNTEAFF	TGTGCCAGCAGCGCTCCGGGACAGGAAGCCTATACCGTGAACACTGAAGCTTTCTTT
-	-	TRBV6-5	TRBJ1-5	CASRTRDTSNQPQHF	TGTGCCAGCAGGACCCGGGACACTAGCAATCAGCCCCAGCATTTT
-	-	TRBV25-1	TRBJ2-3	CATAAGDTQYF	TGTGCCACCGCTGCGGGAGATACGCAGTATTTT
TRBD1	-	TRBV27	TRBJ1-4	CASRGTGSGEKLFF	TGTGCCAGCAGGGGGACAGGGAGCGGTGAAAAACTGTTTTTT
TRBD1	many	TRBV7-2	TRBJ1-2	CASSLGQTGYTF	TGTGCCAGCAGCTTGGGACAGACCGGCTACACCTTC
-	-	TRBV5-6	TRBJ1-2	CASSLGAGPKNYGYTF	TGTGCCAGCAGCTTGGGTGCAGGGCCGAAGAACTATGGCTACACCTTC
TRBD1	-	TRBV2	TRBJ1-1	CASTSRTGILNTEAFF	TGTGCCAGCACCTCTAGGACAGGAATTTTGAACACTGAAGCTTTCTTT
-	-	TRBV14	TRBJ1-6	CASSHGDNSPLHF	TGTGCCAGCAGCCACGGGGATAATTCACCCCTCCACTTT
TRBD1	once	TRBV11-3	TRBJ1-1	CASSRLGQGLSEAFF	TGTGCCAGCAGCCGACTGGGACAGGGTCTATCTGAAGCTTTCTTT
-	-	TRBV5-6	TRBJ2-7	CASSVRWAPHEQYF	TGTGCCAGCAGCGTCCGATGGGCCCCGCACGAGCAGTACTTC
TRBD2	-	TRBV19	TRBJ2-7	CASMVAGGTEQYF	TGTGCCAGTATGGTAGCCGGGGGGACCGAGCAGTACTTC
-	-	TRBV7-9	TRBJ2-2	CASSFGTANTGELFF	TGTGCCAGCAGCTTCGGGACTGCAAACACCGGGGAGCTGTTTTTT
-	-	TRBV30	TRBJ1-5	CAWSARVSKNQPQHF	TGTGCCTGGAGTGCCCGGGTCTCAAAAAATCAGCCCCAGCATTTT
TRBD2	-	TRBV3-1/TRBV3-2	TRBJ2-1	CASSPSGRYNEQFF	TGTGCCAGCAGTCCTAGCGGGAGGTACAATGAGCAGTTCTTC
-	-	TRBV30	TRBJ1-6	CAWSVGQPDTPLHF	TGTGCCTGGTCGGTGGGCCAACCTGATACACCCCTCCACTTT
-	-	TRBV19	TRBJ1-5	CASSPQGGNQPQHF	TGTGCCAGTAGTCCTCAAGGGGGCAATCAGCCCCAGCATTTT
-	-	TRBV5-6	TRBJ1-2	CASSGRGYGYTF	TGTGCCAGCAGCGGCAGGGGTTATGGCTACACCTTC
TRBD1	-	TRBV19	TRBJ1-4	CASTPGQGNEKLFF	TGTGCCAGTACCCCAGGACAGGGTAATGAAAAACTGTTTTTT
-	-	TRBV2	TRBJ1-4	CASLSGVGEKLFF	TGTGCCAGTCTATCAGGGGTCGGAGAAAAACTGTTTTTT
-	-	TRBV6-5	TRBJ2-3	CASSLRGADTQYF	TGTGCCAGCAGTCTCAGGGGGGCAGATACGCAGTATTTT
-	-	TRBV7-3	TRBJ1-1	CASSLTAENTEAFF	TGTGCCAGCAGCTTAACCGCAGAGAACACTGAAGCTTTCTTT
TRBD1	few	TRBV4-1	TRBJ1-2	CASSQDQGQGTIYGYTF	TGCGCCAGCAGCCAAGATCAAGGACAGGGGACAATCTATGGCTACACCTTC
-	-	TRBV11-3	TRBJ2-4	CASSLGLPEMDIQYF	TGTGCCAGCAGCTTAGGACTTCCCGAGATGGACATTCAGTACTTC
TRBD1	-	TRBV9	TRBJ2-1	CASSVRPLDRGAKGNEQFF	TGTGCCAGCAGCGTACGGCCGTTGGACAGGGGGGCGAAGGGTAATGAGCAGTTCTTC
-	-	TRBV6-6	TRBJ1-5	CASTRYSNQPQHF	TGTGCCAGCACTCGGTATAGCAATCAGCCCCAGCATTTT
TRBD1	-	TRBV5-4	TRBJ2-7	CASSSTGVVEQYF	TGTGCCAGCAGCTCGACAGGGGTTGTCGAGCAGTACTTC
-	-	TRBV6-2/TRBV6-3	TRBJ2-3	CASSQDSTTQYF	TGTGCCAGCAGTCAGGACTCGACTACGCAGTATTTT
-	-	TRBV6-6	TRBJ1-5	CASSPTVRSNQPQHF	TGTGCCAGCAGTCCGACTGTTAGGAGCAATCAGCCCCAGCATTTT
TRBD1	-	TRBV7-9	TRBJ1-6	CASSYRGIGSPLHF	TGTGCCAGCAGCTACAGGGGGATCGGTTCACCCCTCCACTTT
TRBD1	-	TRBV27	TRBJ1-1	CASSLNRGTPEAFF	TGTGCCAGCAGTTTAAACAGGGGGACCCCTGAAGCTTTCTTT
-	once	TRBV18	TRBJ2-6	CASSLVTGIGGANVLTF	TGTGCCAGCTCACTAGTCACAGGGATCGGAGGGGCCAACGTCCTGACTTTC
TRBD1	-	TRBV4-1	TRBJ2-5	CASSPAGQGEGETQYF	TGCGCCAGCAGCCCCGCCGGACAGGGAGAGGGAGAGACCCAGTACTTC
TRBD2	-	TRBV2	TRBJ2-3	CASSDLELAGGADTQYF	TGTGCCAGCAGTGACCTTGAACTAGCGGGAGGCGCAGATACGCAGTATTTT
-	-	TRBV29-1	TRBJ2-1	CSVPLEANSYNEQFF	TGCAGCGTGCCCCTTGAAGCGAACTCCTACAATGAGCAGTTCTTC
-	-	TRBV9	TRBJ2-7	CASSDRGRAWDEQYF	TGTGCCAGCAGCGATCGAGGGAGAGCCTGGGACGAGCAGTACTTC